This record looks at one T cell receptor beta chain sequence and its context. The data were obtained in a study of control samples from healthy donors and cancer patients. Sequenced by immunoSEQ multiplex PCR; TCRdb stores in-frame clones only, minus some. The top ten hold 1.5% of the sample, which has over 85,000 clones, approximately 93% seen once. With 4 bases removed from V and 0 bases from J, the gap between germline ends came to 11 bases. Germline CDR1 and CDR2: SGHNT and YYREEE (reference sequence). This CDR3 is 15 amino acids long. The sample was blood. V gene TRBV5-4 combines with J gene TRBJ2-1; no clear D gene. The origin of this receptor is a woman in her thirties in good health. The CDR3 protein is CASSEARSSYNEQFF. DNA of the CDR3: TGTGCCAGCAGCGAAGCTAGAAGCTCCTACAATGAGCAGTTCTTC.